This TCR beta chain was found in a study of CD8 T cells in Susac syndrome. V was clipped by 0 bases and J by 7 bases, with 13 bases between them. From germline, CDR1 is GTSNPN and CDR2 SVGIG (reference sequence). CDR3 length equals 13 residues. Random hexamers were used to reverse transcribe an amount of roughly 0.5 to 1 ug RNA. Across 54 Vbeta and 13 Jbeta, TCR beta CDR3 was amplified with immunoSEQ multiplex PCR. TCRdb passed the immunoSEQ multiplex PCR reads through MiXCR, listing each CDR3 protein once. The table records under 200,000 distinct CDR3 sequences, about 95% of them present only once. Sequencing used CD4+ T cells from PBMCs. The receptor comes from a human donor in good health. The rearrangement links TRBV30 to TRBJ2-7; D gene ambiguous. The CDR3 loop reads CAWSVGAGLEQYV. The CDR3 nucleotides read TGTGCCTGGAGTGTCGGAGCTGGGCTTGAGCAGTACGTC.